The rows below give T cell receptor beta chains drawn from one sample of a study of blood T cell repertoires in COVID-19. Repertoires were generated with immunoSEQ multiplex PCR, while TCRdb's copy carries only in-frame clones and drops some. The data show about 250,000 clones, more than 75% seen once. Sequencing was performed on peripheral blood. These receptors were obtained from a woman between 55 and 75 years old who had recovered from COVID-19. Both conserved end residues are part of each CDR3. The D gene is left open where the match is weak. Not every row has a clone size; where given, it reads once, few, many or a size class.

>TRBV11-2|-|-|TRBJ1-1
CASTLNTEAFF
TGTGCCAGCACCTTGAACACTGAAGCTTTCTTT
>TRBV10-3|-|-|TRBJ1-4
CAISDTGTPNEKLFF
TGTGCCATCAGTGATACCGGGACTCCGAATGAAAAACTGTTTTTT
>TRBV2|-|-|TRBJ1-5
CATTGGFNQPQHF
TGTGCCACGACGGGGGGATTTAACCAGCCCCAGCATTTT
>TRBV7-9|TRBD1|few|TRBJ1-4
CASSANDREDEKLFF
TGTGCCAGCAGCGCCAACGACAGGGAGGATGAAAAACTGTTTTTT
>TRBV14|TRBD2|-|TRBJ2-1
CASSQLTSFNEQFF
TGTGCCAGCAGCCAATTGACTAGCTTCAATGAGCAGTTCTTC
>TRBV4-1|-|-|TRBJ1-6
CASSQGQINSPLHF
TGCGCCAGCAGCCAAGGACAGATTAATTCACCCCTCCACTTT
>TRBV4-2|-|few|TRBJ2-7
CASSQDQSRSRYHASF
TGTGCCAGCAGCCAAGATCAATCCCGTTCCCGGTACCATGCTTCCTTC
>TRBV5-4|-|-|TRBJ2-2
CASSKVQGGGELFF
TGTGCCAGCAGCAAGGTCCAGGGGGGCGGGGAGCTGTTTTTT
>TRBV28|TRBD2|-|TRBJ2-3
CASSLTGAGGLIDTQYF
TGTGCCAGCAGTTTAACCGGCGCGGGGGGGCTCATAGATACGCAGTATTTT
>TRBV28|-|-|TRBJ1-2
CASSFKEFYGYTF
TGTGCCAGCAGTTTCAAGGAGTTCTATGGCTACACCTTC
>TRBV27|-|-|TRBJ2-1
CASSRDGGYPFF
TGTGCCAGCAGCCGAGATGGGGGGTATCCGTTCTTC
>TRBV27|-|few|TRBJ1-4
CASRPGWGQDNEKLFF
TGTGCCAGCAGGCCCGGGTGGGGGCAGGATAATGAAAAACTGTTTTTT
>TRBV18|-|few|TRBJ2-2
CASDRSANTGELFF
TGTGCCAGCGACAGATCAGCGAACACCGGGGAGCTGTTTTTT
>TRBV10-3|-|-|TRBJ1-3
CAISVSLSGNTIYF
TGTGCCATCAGTGTGAGTCTCTCTGGAAACACCATATATTTT
>TRBV12-3/TRBV12-4|-|once|TRBJ1-2
CASSPRVSYGYTF
TGTGCCAGCAGTCCACGGGTTAGCTATGGCTACACCTTC
>TRBV29-1|-|-|TRBJ1-1
CSVTLGGVNTEAFF
TGCAGCGTTACCCTGGGGGGGGTGAACACTGAAGCTTTCTTT